This T cell receptor beta chain is from a study of T-cell reconstitution after alpha-beta-depleted transplantation in children. The study, taken as a whole, reports: Among T cells one year after transplant, newly produced cells accounted for most counts and diversity. In some patients, recipient T cells and intrathymic progenitors surviving conditioning explained high day-60 diversity.

V was pared by 1 base and J by 8 bases, with 2 bases between. This CDR3 contains 10 residues. This clonotype was seen many times. The antigen is not known. Preparing the TCRbeta library involved the use of unique molecular identifiers. One entry per CDR3 protein results from TCRdb running MiXCR on the PCR reads. The table includes more than 500,000 distinct CDR3 sequences, 9.5% to 12% detected once. The sequence was obtained from a female patient aged 2-10 years who had a stem cell transplant for aplastic anemia, so the T cells may come from the graft donor. The sequencing here drew on PBMCs, mostly from graft donor cells, taken 180 days after TCRalphabeta/CD19-depleted stem cell transplant. The chain has TRBV12-3 or TRBV12-4 and TRBJ1-1, with D unresolved. CDR3: CASSLGEAFF. In DNA, the CDR3 is TGTGCCAGCAGTTTAGGGGAAGCTTTCTTT.